These T cell receptor beta chains were read from a single sample in a study of OX40 agonist ivuxolimab in advanced cancers. Method: immunoSEQ multiplex PCR; TCRdb's copy keeps in-frame clones and lacks some. Of fewer than 90,000 clones in the sample, about 94% were seen once. The sequencing used CD4+ or CD8+ T cells sorted from blood, collected in a trial of the OX40 agonist ivuxolimab. Receptors originate from an adult with an advanced solid tumor such as melanoma, head and neck, liver or kidney cancer. Both conserved end residues are part of each CDR3. The D gene is left open where the match is weak. Clone size is shown for a subset of rows, as once, few, many or a class of expanded clone.

TRBD2	-	13	TRBJ2-3	TRBV2	TGTGCCAGCGAGTTGATAGCGGGAGATACGCAGTATTTT	CASELIAGDTQYF
-	-	14	TRBJ2-5	TRBV6-1	TGTGCCAGCGAGCCCTTCTATGGGGCCGAGACCCAGTACTTC	CASEPFYGAETQYF
-	few	15	TRBJ1-1	TRBV9	TGTGCCAGCAGCGTAGAGGGCAGTATGAACACTGAAGCTTTCTTT	CASSVEGSMNTEAFF
-	-	15	TRBJ2-7	TRBV7-6	TGTGCCAGCAGCTTAGATATAGGCCTCGGGGGCGAGCAGTACTTC	CASSLDIGLGGEQYF
TRBD2	-	14	TRBJ2-5	TRBV7-8	TGTGCCAGCAGCTCTAGCGGGAACCAAGAGACCCAGTACTTC	CASSSSGNQETQYF
-	-	15	TRBJ1-1	TRBV28	TGTGCCAGCAGTTTAGTGGTGAGGGGGTCCAATGAAGCTTTCTTT	CASSLVVRGSNEAFF
TRBD1	-	15	TRBJ1-2	TRBV27	TGTGCCAGCAGTTTGGGGGGACAGGGTATCTATGGCTACACCTTC	CASSLGGQGIYGYTF
-	-	12	TRBJ2-5	TRBV7-8	TGTGCCAGCAGCCTTGAGGGTAGGACCCAGTACTTC	CASSLEGRTQYF
-	-	15	TRBJ1-5	TRBV7-3	TGTGCCAGCAGCTTAAGGGGTGGAAGCAATCAGCCCCAGCATTTT	CASSLRGGSNQPQHF
-	-	15	TRBJ2-1	TRBV27	TGTGCCAGCAGTCAAAACGGGTTCCTAAGTGGTGAGCAGTTCTTC	CASSQNGFLSGEQFF
-	-	15	TRBJ2-7	TRBV21-1	TGTGCCAGCAGCCAGTCGACAGGGGGCTCGTACGAGCAGTACTTC	CASSQSTGGSYEQYF
-	-	13	TRBJ1-1	TRBV7-9	TGTGCCAGCAGCTTAGAGGGGGTCTATGCAGCTTTCTTT	CASSLEGVYAAFF
-	-	12	TRBJ1-1	TRBV5-1	TGCGCCAGCAGCTTGGTTCAGGGGGAAGCTTTCTTT	CASSLVQGEAFF
-	-	15	TRBJ1-2	TRBV11-2	TGTGCCAGCAGCTTATTCGGGCCCGGGGACTATGGCTACACCTTC	CASSLFGPGDYGYTF
-	-	13	TRBJ1-1	TRBV27	TGTACCAGCAGAGGGTACATGAACACTGAAGCTTTCTTT	CTSRGYMNTEAFF
-	-	13	TRBJ2-1	TRBV2	TGTGCCACCATAACGGGGGAAAAGAACGAGCAGTTCTTC	CATITGEKNEQFF
-	-	14	TRBJ1-1	TRBV7-8	TGTGCCAGCAGCTCACCCAGAAACAGGGATGAAGCTTTCTTT	CASSSPRNRDEAFF
-	-	13	TRBJ2-7	TRBV30	TGTGCCTGGAGTTCCGGGACACAATACGAGCAGTACTTC	CAWSSGTQYEQYF
-	-	19	TRBJ2-1	TRBV5-1	TGCGCCAGCAGCTTGGAAACGGGGCCGATCTTAAGCTCCTACAATGAGCAGTTCTTC	CASSLETGPILSSYNEQFF
-	-	20	TRBJ2-4	TRBV27	TGTGCCAGCAGTCTACAGGGCTTTAGGCAGGATGGGTTAGCCAAAAACATTCAGTACTTC	CASSLQGFRQDGLAKNIQYF
TRBD1	-	12	TRBJ2-1	TRBV6-1	TGTGCCATCACCGAACAGGGGAATGAGCAGTTCTTC	CAITEQGNEQFF
-	-	16	TRBJ2-5	TRBV7-8	TGTGCCAGCGCCACACCAAAGGACCACGGTCAAGAGACCCAGTACTTC	CASATPKDHGQETQYF
TRBD2	-	14	TRBJ2-3	TRBV9	TGTGCCAGCAGCGAAAGCGGGGGAGGGGATACGCAGTATTTT	CASSESGGGDTQYF
TRBD2	-	15	TRBJ2-3	TRBV4-1	TGCGCCAGCAGCCATGTAGCGGGAACCACAGATACGCAGTATTTT	CASSHVAGTTDTQYF
TRBD2	-	15	TRBJ2-1	TRBV6-5	TGTGCCAGCACTCTTAGCGGGGGGCCCTACAATGAGCAGTTCTTC	CASTLSGGPYNEQFF
-	-	15	TRBJ2-1	TRBV9	TGTGCCAGCAGCGTTAAGGGAGCCGCCTACAATGAGCAGTTCTTC	CASSVKGAAYNEQFF
-	-	18	TRBJ2-1	TRBV7-9	TGTGCCAGCAGCCCCCGGGAGCTCCAGCGGAGCTCCTACAATGAGCAGTTCTTC	CASSPRELQRSSYNEQFF
-	-	14	TRBJ1-1	TRBV6-5	TGTGCCAGCAGTTACTCATTGTCGAACACTGAAGCTTTCTTT	CASSYSLSNTEAFF
-	-	10	TRBJ2-2	TRBV29-1	TGCAGCGTCCAAACCGGGGAGCTGTTTTTT	CSVQTGELFF
TRBD2	-	14	TRBJ2-5	TRBV13	TGTGCCAGCAGTTTCGGGGGGGGACAAGAGACCCAGTACTTC	CASSFGGGQETQYF
TRBD1	-	15	TRBJ2-5	TRBV27	TGTGCCAGCAGTCCTTGGGACAGGGGCTTGGAGACCCAGTACTTC	CASSPWDRGLETQYF
TRBD2	-	17	TRBJ2-1	TRBV28	TGTGCCAGCAGTCCGAATGGGGGACTAGCGGGAAACAATGAGCAGTTCTTC	CASSPNGGLAGNNEQFF
-	-	15	TRBJ1-2	TRBV5-6	TGTGCCAGCAGCTTGGGGGGGCAGACCTCCTATGGCTACACCTTC	CASSLGGQTSYGYTF
TRBD2	-	16	TRBJ2-6	TRBV7-2	TGTGCCAGCAGCTCAATCGGGGGGGCTGGGGCCAACGTCCTGACTTTC	CASSSIGGAGANVLTF
-	-	13	TRBJ1-3	TRBV27	TGTGCCAGCACAAGGGCTCCCGGAAACACCATATATTTT	CASTRAPGNTIYF
-	-	13	TRBJ1-1	TRBV6-5	TGTGCCAGCAGTTCAGGGATGAACACTGAAGCTTTCTTT	CASSSGMNTEAFF
-	-	11	TRBJ1-3	TRBV10-2	TGCGCCAGCAGCCCTGGAAACACCATATATTTT	CASSPGNTIYF
TRBD2	-	15	TRBJ2-5	TRBV19	TGTGCCAGTAGTATAGCGGGAGGGCAGGGAGAGACCCAGTACTTC	CASSIAGGQGETQYF
TRBD1	-	16	TRBJ1-1	TRBV13	TGTGCCAGCAGCCAAGGACAGGGTGACATGAACACTGAAGCTTTCTTT	CASSQGQGDMNTEAFF
-	-	14	TRBJ2-3	TRBV15	TGTGCCACCAGCAGAGAGTTCCAGACAGATACGCAGTATTTT	CATSREFQTDTQYF
-	-	16	TRBJ2-7	TRBV29-1	TGCAGCGTTGAAGGGGTAGGGGGGCGGGACGCCTACGAGCAGTACTTC	CSVEGVGGRDAYEQYF
-	-	15	TRBJ1-5	TRBV4-3	TGCGCCAGCAGCCAAGAGCGGCTTAGCAATCAGCCCCAGCATTTT	CASSQERLSNQPQHF
-	-	15	TRBJ1-2	TRBV9	TGTGCCAGCAGCCCCCCCACGGGGGAAGTCTATGGCTACACCTTC	CASSPPTGEVYGYTF